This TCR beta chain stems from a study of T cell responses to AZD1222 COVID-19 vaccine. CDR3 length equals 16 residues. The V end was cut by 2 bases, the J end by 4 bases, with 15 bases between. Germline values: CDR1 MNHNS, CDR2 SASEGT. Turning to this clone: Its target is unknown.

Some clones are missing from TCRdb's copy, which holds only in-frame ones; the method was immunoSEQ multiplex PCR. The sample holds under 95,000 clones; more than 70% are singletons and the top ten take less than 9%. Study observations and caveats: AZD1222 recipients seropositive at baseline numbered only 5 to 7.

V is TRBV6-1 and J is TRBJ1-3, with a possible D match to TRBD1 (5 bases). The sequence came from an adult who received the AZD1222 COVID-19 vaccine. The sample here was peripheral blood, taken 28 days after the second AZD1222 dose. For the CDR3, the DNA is TGTGCCAGCAGTGAAACCTACAGGTCGGCCGGAAACACCATATATTTT. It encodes CASSETYRSAGNTIYF.